This TCR beta chain was recovered during a study of response to subunit inactivated influenza vaccine (dated by TCRdb to 2017 to 2018). For context, the study as a whole: To follow how T cells responded to a trivalent subunit inactivated influenza vaccine, the researchers relied on deep quantitative profiling of the T cell receptor repertoire. Here is what the overall study found, with its caveats: It was suggested by the authors that each seasonal influenza vaccination may recruit only a limited number of new T cells.

Libraries were built with RT-PCR. These reads were obtained on an Illumina HiSeq 2500. Through fastp at Q25 and MiXCR, TCRdb rebuilt clones from the public reads, retaining in-frame beta chains. A single entry per CDR3 protein holds the most common genes and DNA from its merged rows. The sample table lists hundreds of thousands of distinct CDR3 sequences, less than 15% of them with a count of one. About 7.4% of the sample comes from the top ten. This clonotype has more than one count but fewer than ten. Its antigen is not yet known. Base qualities were left out, and no much larger clone turns up one base away. Specimen: PBMCs from blood, collected around two weeks before vaccination. This receptor was identified in a man in his forties or fifties who received an inactivated influenza vaccine. Donor details come from another sample of the same person, matched by shared clones.

DNA sequence: TGTGCCACCAGTGAAACCGGGACTAGCGCCTCGAGCAGGGATACGCAGTATTTT. Translation gives CATSETGTSASSRDTQYF. This chain joins TRBV24-1 to TRBJ2-3, with 10 junctional bases fitting TRBD2. The germline V gene yields KGHDR for CDR1 and SFDVKD for CDR2. Clipping removes 4 bases from V and 6 bases from J, with 15 as the unmatched junction base count. The CDR3 measures 18 amino acids from cysteine to phenylalanine. Only the CDR3 part of the read is kept: 54 bases, read in frame from the first base.